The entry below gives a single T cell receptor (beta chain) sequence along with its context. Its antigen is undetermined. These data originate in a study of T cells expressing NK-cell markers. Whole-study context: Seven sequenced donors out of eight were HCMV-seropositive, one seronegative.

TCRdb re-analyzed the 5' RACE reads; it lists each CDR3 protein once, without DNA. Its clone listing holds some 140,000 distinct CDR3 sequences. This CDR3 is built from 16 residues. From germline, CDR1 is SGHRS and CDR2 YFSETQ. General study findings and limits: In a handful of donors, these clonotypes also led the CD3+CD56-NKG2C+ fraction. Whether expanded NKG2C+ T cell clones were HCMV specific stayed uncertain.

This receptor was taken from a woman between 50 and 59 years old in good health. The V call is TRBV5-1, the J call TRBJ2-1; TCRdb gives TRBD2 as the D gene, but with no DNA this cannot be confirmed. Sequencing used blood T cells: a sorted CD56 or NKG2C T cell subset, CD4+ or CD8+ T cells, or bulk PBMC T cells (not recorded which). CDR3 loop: CASSLTAGTGYNEQFF.